This TCR beta chain was found in a study of blood T cell repertoires in COVID-19. Study context: Whether acute or convalescent, the COVID-19 samples came from the United States, Italy and Spain. The cDNA or gDNA used as material had been derived from T cells, B-cell-depleted T cells, or PBMCs.

Only in-frame clones appear in the TCRdb table, and some are missing; sequencing was by immunoSEQ multiplex PCR. This sample carries about 230,000 clones, 85% to 90% of them seen once, and the ten largest clones take about 9.9%. Seattle enrolled patients during active infection and tracked them longitudinally. Germline values: CDR1 MNHEY, CDR2 SMNVEV (reference sequence). The length of the CDR3 is 15 residues. V shed 5 bases and J 4 bases; nucleotides not matched to a gene: 10. The chain uses TRBV27 and TRBJ1-2, with 7 bases fitting TRBD1. Sequences were obtained from peripheral blood. The receptor was derived from a man in his fifties or sixties with COVID-19, enrolled during active disease. CDR3 coding DNA: TGTGCCAGCAGTCCCAAAGGACAGGACTCCTATGGCTACACCTTC. As protein: CASSPKGQDSYGYTF.